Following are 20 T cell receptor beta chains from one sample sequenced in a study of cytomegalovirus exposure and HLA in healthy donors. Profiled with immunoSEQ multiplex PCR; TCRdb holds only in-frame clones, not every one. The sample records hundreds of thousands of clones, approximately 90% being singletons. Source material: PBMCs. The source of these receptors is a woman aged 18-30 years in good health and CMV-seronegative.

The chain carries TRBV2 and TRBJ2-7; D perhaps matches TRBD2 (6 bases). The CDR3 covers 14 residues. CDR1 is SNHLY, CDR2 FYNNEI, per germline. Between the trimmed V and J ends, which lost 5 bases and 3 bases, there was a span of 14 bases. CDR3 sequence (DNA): TGTGCCAGCAGTAGGGACTGGCTGGGCTACGAGCAGTACTTC. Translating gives CASSRDWLGYEQYF.

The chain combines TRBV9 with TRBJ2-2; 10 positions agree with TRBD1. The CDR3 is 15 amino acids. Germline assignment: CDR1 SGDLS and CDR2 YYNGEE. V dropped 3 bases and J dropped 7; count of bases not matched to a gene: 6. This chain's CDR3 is CASSDRTGGGGELFF. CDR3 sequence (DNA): TGTGCCAGCAGCGACAGGACAGGGGGAGGCGGGGAGCTGTTTTTT.

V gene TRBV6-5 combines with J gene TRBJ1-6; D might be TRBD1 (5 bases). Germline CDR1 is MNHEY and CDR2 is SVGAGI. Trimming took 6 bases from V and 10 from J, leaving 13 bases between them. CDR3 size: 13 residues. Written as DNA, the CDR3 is TGTGCCAGCAGCGCAGGGTTAGGGTCACCCCTCCACTTT. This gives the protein CASSAGLGSPLHF.

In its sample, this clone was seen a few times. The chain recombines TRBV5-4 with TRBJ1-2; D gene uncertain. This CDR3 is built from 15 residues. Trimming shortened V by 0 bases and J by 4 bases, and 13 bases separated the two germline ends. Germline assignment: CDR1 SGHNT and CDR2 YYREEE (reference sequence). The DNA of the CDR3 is TGTGCCAGCAGCTTGGCACAGAGCCCCGTCTATGGCTACACCTTC. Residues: CASSLAQSPVYGYTF.

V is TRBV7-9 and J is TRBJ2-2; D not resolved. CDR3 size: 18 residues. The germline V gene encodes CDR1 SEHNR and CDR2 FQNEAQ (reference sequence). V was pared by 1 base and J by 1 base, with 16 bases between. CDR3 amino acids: CASSLGTLLGGNTGELFF. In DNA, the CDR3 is TGTGCCAGCAGCTTAGGAACTCTCCTTGGTGGGAACACCGGGGAGCTGTTTTTT. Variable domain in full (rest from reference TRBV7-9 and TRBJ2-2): DTGVSQNPRHKITKRGQNVTFRCDPISEHNRLYWYRQTLGQGPEFLTYFQNEAQLEKSRLLSDRFSAERPKGSFSTLEIQRTEQGDSAMYLCASSLGTLLGGNTGELFFGEGSRLTVL.

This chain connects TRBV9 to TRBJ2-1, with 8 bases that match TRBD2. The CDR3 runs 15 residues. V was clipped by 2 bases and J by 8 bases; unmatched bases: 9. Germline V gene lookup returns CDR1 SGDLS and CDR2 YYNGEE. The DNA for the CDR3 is TGTGCCAGCAGCGTTTCGGGAGGGGGTTTTGATGAGCAGTTCTTC. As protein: CASSVSGGGFDEQFF.

CDR3: CAWSRPGTSGRETQYF. DNA of the CDR3: TGTGCCTGGAGCCGACCAGGGACTAGCGGGAGAGAGACCCAGTACTTC. The chain employs TRBV30 and TRBJ2-5; 14 bases map to TRBD2. The V segment lost 3 bases and the J segment 4 bases; nucleotides outside the gene matches: 7. The CDR3 contains 16 residues. In germline, CDR1 is GTSNPN, CDR2 SVGIG (reference sequence).

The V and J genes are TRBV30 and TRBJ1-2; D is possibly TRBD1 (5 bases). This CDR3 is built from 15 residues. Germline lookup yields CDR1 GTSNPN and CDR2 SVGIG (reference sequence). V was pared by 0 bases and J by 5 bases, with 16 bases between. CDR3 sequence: CAWSVITHRGYGYTF. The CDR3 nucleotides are TGTGCCTGGAGTGTGATAACGCACCGGGGGTATGGCTACACCTTC. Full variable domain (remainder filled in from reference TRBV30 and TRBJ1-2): SQTIHQWPATLVQPVGSPLSLECTVEGTSNPNLYWYRQAAGRGLQLLFYSVGIGQISSEVPQNLSASRPQDRQFILSSKKLLLSDSGFYLCAWSVITHRGYGYTFGSGTRLTVV.

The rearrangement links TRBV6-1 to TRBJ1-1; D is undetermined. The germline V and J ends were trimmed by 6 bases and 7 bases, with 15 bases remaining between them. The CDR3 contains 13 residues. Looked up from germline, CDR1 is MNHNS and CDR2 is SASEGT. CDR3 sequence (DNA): TGTGCCAGCAGCCGAAAGGCGGAGGGTGAAGCTTTCTTT. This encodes CASSRKAEGEAFF.

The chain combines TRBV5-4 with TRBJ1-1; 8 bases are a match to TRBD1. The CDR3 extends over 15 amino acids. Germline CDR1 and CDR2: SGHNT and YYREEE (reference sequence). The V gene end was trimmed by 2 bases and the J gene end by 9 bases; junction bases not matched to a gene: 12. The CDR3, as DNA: TGTGCCAGCAGCTTCGGGTCAGGGGGCGTTCAACAAGCTTTCTTT. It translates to CASSFGSGGVQQAFF.

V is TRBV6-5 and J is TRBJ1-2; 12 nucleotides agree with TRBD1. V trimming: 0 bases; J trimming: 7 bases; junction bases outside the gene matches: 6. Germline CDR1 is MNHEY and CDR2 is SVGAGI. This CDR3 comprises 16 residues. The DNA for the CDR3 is TGTGCCAGCAGTTACTCGGGACAGGGGGCGGGGTTTGGCTACACCTTC. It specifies CASSYSGQGAGFGYTF.

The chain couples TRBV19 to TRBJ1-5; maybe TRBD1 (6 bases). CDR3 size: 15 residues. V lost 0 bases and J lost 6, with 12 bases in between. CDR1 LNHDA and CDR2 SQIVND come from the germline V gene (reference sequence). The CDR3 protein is CASSIDLRGRQPQHF. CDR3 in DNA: TGTGCCAGTAGTATAGATCTCAGGGGCCGTCAGCCCCAGCATTTT.

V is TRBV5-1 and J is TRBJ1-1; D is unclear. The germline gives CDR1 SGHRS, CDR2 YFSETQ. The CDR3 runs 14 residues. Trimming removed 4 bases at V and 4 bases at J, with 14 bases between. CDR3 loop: CASSLRVDGTEAFF. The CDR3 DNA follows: TGCGCCAGCAGCCTGAGGGTCGACGGCACTGAAGCTTTCTTT.

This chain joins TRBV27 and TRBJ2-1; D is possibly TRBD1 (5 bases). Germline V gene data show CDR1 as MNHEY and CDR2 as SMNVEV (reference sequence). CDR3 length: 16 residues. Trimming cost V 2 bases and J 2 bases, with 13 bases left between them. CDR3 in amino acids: CASSLRWTNTYNEQFF. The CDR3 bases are TGTGCCAGCAGTTTAAGGTGGACAAATACCTACAATGAGCAGTTCTTC.

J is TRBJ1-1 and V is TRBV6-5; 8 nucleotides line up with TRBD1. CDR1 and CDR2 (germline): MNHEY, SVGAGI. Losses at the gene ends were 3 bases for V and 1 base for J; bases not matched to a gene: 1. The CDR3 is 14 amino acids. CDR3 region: CASSYGQGNTEAFF. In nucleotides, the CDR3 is TGTGCCAGCAGTTATGGACAGGGGAACACTGAAGCTTTCTTT.

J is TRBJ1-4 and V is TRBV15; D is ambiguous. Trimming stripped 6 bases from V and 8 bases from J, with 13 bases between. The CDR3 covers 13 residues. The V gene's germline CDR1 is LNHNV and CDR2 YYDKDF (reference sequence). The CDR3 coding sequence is TGTGCCACCAGAGACTCCTCGGGAGAAAAACTGTTTTTT. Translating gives CATRDSSGEKLFF.

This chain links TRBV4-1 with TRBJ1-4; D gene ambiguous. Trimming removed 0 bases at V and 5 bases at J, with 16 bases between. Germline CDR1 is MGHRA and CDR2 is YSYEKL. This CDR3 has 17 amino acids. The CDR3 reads CASSQESARGLNEKLFF. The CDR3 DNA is TGCGCCAGCAGCCAAGAGTCGGCTAGAGGGCTAAATGAAAAACTGTTTTTT.

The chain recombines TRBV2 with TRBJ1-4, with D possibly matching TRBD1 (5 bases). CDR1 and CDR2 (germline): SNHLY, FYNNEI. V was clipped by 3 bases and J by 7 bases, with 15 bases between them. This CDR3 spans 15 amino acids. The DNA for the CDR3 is TGTGCCAGCAGTGAGGGGGGTGCACCCGCTGAAAAACTGTTTTTT. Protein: CASSEGGAPAEKLFF.

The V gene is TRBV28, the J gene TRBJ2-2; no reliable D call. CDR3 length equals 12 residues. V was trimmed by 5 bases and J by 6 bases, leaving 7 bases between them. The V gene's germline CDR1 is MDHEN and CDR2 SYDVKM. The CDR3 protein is CASSLSSGELFF. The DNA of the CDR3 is TGTGCCAGCAGTCTTTCCTCCGGGGAGCTGTTTTTT.

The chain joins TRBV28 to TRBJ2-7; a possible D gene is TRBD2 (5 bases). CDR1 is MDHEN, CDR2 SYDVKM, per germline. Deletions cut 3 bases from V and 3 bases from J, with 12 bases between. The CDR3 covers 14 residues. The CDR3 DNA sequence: TGTGCCAGCAGTTTCGGACGCCGGGACTACGAGCAGTACTTC. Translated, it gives CASSFGRRDYEQYF.